This TCR beta chain was recorded in a study of T cells in Graves' hyperthyroidism and ophthalmopathy. Ophthalmopathy patients had moderate-to-severe active disease, CAS ≥3, NOSPECS ≥4, and disease duration under 3 months. Clinical symptoms, serum thyroxine, TRAb, thyroid ultrasound and orbital computed tomography informed diagnoses. Only a few counts were recorded for this clonotype. Its specificity is unknown. This may be a read error, as it is one base from a much larger clone. Study-wide results and caveats: Most thyroid-expanded clonotypes above 0.001 were also found in blood. Median prediction lead before ophthalmopathy onset was around 6.9 months with the model.

RNA transcripts provided the source from which TCR beta CDR3 regions were amplified. The HTBI primer set served for first-round RT-PCR of the TCR CDR3. TCRdb called the multiplex PCR reads again in MiXCR, with one record for every CDR3 protein. The sample lists some 550,000 distinct CDR3 sequences; roughly 15% were seen once. Germline V gene data show CDR1 as MDHEN and CDR2 as SYDVKM. There are 16 residues in the CDR3. This TCR came from a middle-aged woman with Graves' ophthalmopathy. The V and J genes are TRBV28 and TRBJ2-3; 9 nucleotides align to TRBD1. Specimen: blood. CDR3 coding DNA: TGTGCCAGCGGTTTATACAGGGGGCTAGTCACAGATACGCAGTATTTT. Translation gives CASGLYRGLVTDTQYF.